The 3 T cell receptor beta chains given below trace back to one sample, sequenced in a study of T cell repertoires in cytomegalovirus infection. One entry per CDR3 protein, called by TCRdb with MiXCR from the reads. Found here are 740,000 or so distinct CDR3 sequences, 35% to 45% of them singletons; the top ten hold 2.8%. Material for sequencing was PBMCs. The receptors derive from a human donor in good health (CMV status not recorded). Some clones in this sample may be carry-over from other donors' samples.

The genes are TRBV11-3 and TRBJ2-3; 7 nucleotides match TRBD1. CDR1 SGHNT and CDR2 YENEEA come from the germline V gene. The CDR3 sequence is 16 residues long. With 1 base clipped from V and 5 bases from J, the junction kept 9 bases outside the gene matches. The CDR3 spells CASSLGVWQGEDTQYF. CDR3 nucleotides: TGTGCCAGCAGCTTAGGAGTATGGCAGGGGGAAGATACGCAGTATTTT.

This clonotype was found a few times. The CDR3 coding sequence is TGTGCCAGCAGGTTACAGGTTACCTCCTACGAGCAGTACTTC. As protein: CASRLQVTSYEQYF. This rearrangement joins TRBV12-3 or TRBV12-4 to TRBJ2-7, with TRBD1 as a possible D gene (5 bases). The CDR3 runs to 14 residues. Trimming removed 6 bases at V and 0 bases at J, with 12 bases between.

This clonotype was detected only a few times. The chain links TRBV20-1 to TRBJ2-5, with TRBD2 matching 15 bases. V shed 6 bases, J shed 1 base, and the junction held 3 bases outside the gene matches. The CDR3 loop spans 15 amino acids. The germline gives CDR1 DFQATT, CDR2 SNEGSKA (reference sequence). The CDR3: CSAKGLAGGQETQYF. The DNA for the CDR3 is TGCAGTGCGAAGGGACTAGCGGGGGGCCAAGAGACCCAGTACTTC.